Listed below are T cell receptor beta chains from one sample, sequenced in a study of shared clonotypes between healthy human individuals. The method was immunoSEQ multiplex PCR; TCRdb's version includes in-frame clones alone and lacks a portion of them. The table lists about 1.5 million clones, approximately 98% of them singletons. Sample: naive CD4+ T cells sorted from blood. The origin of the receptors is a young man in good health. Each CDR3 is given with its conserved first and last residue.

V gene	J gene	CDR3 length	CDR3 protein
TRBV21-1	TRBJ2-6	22	CASSKAQTRGTRSLPGANVLTF
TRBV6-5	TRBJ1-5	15	CASRAGRYSNQPQHF
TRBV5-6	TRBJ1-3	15	CASSFKGGGGNTIYF
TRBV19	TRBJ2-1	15	CASSRAGRGHNEQFF
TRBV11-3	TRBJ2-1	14	CASSGTTSGRVQFF
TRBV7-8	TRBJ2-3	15	CASSLRGLKADTQYF
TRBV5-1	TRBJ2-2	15	CASRPGTINTGELFF
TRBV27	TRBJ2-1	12	CASSSVYNEQFF
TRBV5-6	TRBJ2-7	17	CASSLVRDGIVSYEQYF
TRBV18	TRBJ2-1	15	CASSHKTSGGTEQFF
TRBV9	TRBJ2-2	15	CASSVMGEVTGELFF
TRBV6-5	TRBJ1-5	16	CASSSLGTGLNQPQHF
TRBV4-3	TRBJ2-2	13	CASSISVGGELFF
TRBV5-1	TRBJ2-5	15	CASSSGQGGQETQYF
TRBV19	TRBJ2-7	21	CASSIENRRDMEREGNHEQYF
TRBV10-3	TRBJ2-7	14	CAISESTGSYEQYF
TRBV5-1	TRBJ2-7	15	CASSPGDRPTYEQYF
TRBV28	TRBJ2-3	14	CASSRELNTDTQYF
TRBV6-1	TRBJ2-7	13	CASRRTGDYEQYF
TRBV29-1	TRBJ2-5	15	CSVAIRAQWGETQYF
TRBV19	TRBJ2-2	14	CASSFAGGTGELFF
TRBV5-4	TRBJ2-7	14	CASSVSGSGYEQYF
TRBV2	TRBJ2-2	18	CASSETRQGVTLTGELFF
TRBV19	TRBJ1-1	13	CASSDQGNTEAFF
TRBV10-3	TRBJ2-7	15	CAISDPGTSSYEQYF
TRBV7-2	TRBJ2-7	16	CASSPGRGLAGGKQYF
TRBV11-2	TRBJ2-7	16	CASSLVALAGPYEQYF
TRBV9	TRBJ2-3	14	CASSVARGADTQYF
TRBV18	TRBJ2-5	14	CASSPGANQETQYF
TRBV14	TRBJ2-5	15	CASSQTTGFQETQYF
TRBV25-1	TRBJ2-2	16	CASSVFPRGLTGELFF
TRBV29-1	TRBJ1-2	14	CSVGVPGRTTGYTF
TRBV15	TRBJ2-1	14	CATSIHTSYNEQFF
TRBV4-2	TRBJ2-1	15	CASSQELISYNEQFF
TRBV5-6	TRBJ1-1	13	CASSLGSNTEAFF
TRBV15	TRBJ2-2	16	CATSRSRGRGTGELFF
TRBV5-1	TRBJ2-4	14	CASSSQPSDNIQYF
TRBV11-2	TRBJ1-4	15	CASSFRQPTNEKLFF
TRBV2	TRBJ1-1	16	CASSEIRGQGGTEAFF
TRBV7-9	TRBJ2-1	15	CASIRQEGSYNEQFF
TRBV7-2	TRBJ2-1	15	CASSFERSPYNEQFF
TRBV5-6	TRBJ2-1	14	CASSSSTAENEQFF
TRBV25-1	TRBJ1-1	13	CASSAFGGTEAFF
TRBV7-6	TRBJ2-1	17	CASSPHTSGRTNNEQFF
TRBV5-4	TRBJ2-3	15	CASSSSGLSTDTQYF
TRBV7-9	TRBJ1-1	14	CASSARQLDTEAFF
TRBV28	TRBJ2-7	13	CASSDRSGYEQYF
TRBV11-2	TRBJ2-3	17	CASSLAKGGGPTDTQYF